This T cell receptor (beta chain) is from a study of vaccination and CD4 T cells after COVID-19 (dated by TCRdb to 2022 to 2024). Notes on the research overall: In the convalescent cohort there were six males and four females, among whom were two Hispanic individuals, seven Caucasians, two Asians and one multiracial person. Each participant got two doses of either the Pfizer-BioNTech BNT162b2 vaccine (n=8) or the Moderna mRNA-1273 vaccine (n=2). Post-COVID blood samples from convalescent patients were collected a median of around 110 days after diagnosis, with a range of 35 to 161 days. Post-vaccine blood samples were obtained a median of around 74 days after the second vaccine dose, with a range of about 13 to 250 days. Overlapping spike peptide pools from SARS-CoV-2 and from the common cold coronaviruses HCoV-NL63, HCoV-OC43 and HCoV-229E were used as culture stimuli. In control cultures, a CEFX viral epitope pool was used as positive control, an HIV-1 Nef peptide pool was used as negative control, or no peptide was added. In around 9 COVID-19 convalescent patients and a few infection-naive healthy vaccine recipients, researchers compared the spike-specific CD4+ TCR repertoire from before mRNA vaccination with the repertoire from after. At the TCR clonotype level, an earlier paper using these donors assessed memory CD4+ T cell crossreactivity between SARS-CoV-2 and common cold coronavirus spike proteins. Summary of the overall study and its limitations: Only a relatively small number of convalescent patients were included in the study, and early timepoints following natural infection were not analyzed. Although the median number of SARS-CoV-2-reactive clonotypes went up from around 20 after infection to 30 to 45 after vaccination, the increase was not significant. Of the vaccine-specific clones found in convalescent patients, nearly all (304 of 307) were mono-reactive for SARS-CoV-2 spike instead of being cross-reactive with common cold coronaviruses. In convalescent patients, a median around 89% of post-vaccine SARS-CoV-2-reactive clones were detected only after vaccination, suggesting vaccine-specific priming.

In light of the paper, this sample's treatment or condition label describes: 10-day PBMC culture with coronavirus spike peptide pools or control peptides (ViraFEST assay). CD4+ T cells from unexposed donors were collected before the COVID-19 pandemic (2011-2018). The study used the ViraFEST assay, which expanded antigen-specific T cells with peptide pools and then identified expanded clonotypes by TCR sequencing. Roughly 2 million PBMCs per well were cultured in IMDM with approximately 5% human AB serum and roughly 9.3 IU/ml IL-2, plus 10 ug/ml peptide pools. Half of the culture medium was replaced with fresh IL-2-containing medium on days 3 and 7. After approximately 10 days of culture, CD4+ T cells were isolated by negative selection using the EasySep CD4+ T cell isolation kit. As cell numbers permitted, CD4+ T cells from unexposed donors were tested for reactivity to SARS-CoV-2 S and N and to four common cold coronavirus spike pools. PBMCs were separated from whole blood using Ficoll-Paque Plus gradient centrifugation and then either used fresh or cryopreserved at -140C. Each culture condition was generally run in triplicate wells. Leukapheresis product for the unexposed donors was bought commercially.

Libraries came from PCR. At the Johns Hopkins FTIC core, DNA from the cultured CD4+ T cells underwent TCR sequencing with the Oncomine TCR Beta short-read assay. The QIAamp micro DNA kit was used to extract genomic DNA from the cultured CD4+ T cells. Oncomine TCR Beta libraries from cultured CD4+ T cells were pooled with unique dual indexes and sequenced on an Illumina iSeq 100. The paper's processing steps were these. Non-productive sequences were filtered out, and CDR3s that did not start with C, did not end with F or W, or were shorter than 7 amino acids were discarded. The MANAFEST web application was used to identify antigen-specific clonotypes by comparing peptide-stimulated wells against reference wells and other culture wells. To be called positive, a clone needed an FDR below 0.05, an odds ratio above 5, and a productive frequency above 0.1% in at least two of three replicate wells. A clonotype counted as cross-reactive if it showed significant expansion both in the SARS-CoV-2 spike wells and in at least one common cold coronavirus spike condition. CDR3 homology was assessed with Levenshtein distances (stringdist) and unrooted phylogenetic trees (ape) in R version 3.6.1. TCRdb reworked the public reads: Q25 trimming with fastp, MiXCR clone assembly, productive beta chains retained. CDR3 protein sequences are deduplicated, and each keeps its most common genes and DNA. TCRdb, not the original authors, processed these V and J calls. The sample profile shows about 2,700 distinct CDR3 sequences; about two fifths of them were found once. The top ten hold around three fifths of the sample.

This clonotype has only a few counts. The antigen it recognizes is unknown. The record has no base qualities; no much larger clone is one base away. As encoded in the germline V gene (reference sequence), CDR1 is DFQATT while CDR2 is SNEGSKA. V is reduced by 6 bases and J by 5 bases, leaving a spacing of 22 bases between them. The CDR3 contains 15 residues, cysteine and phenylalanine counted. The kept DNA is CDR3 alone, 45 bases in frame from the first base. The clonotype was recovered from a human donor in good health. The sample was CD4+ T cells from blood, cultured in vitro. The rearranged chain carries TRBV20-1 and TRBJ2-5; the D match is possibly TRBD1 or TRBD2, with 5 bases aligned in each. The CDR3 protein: CSAGPRGAVGETQYF. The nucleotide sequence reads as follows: TGCAGTGCCGGGCCTCGAGGGGCGGTCGGGGAGACCCAGTACTTC.